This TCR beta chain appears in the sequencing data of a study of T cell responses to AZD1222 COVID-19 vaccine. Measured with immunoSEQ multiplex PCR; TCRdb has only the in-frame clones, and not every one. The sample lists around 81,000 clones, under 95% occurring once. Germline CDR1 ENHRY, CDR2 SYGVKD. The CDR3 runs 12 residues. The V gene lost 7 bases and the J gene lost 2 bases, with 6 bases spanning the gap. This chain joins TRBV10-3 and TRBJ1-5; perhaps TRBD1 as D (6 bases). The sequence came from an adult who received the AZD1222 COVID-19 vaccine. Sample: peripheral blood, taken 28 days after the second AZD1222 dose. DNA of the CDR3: TGTGCCATCAAGGGGGGCAATCAGCCCCAGCATTTT. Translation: CAIKGGNQPQHF.